These T cell receptor beta chains were read from a single sample in a study of shared clonotypes between healthy human individuals. The method was immunoSEQ multiplex PCR; TCRdb's version includes in-frame clones alone and lacks a portion of them. The sample holds about 2 million clones; over 85% are singletons and the top ten take under 0.15%. Sequencing was performed on naive CD4+ T cells sorted from blood. The receptors originated from a man between 18 and 35 years old in good health. Both conserved end residues are part of each CDR3. The D gene is left open where the match is weak. Expanded clones are given a class, and other clones once, few, many or no size at all.

>-|TRBJ2-7|TRBV6-5|-
CASSYSRRTYEQYF
TGTGCCAGCAGTTACTCTAGGCGGACGTACGAGCAGTACTTC
>TRBD1|TRBJ2-7|TRBV27|-
CASSRRDSSYEQYF
TGTGCCAGCAGCCGCCGGGACAGCTCCTACGAGCAGTACTTC
>-|TRBJ2-5|TRBV5-8|once
CASSQHVTQETQYF
TGTGCCAGCAGCCAACATGTGACACAAGAGACCCAGTACTTC
>-|TRBJ2-1|TRBV27|-
CASSFQGSGYNEQFF
TGTGCCAGCAGTTTTCAGGGCTCCGGATACAATGAGCAGTTCTTC
>TRBD2|TRBJ2-7|TRBV10-3|-
CAISGSGVTYEQYF
TGTGCCATCAGTGGGAGCGGGGTAACCTACGAGCAGTACTTC
>-|TRBJ1-1|TRBV30|-
CAWSVRGRAFF
TGTGCCTGGAGTGTACGGGGAAGAGCTTTCTTT
>-|TRBJ1-2|TRBV4-1|-
CASSGAPRTYGYTF
TGCGCCAGCAGCGGGGCCCCCCGCACCTATGGCTACACCTTC
>TRBD2|TRBJ2-1|TRBV9|-
CASSVDFGTSGRATNEQFF
TGTGCCAGCAGCGTAGATTTTGGGACTAGCGGGAGGGCCACAAATGAGCAGTTCTTC
>-|TRBJ1-1|TRBV7-2|-
CASSFGPEEKAFF
TGTGCCAGCAGCTTTGGCCCGGAGGAAAAAGCTTTCTTT
>TRBD1|TRBJ1-5|TRBV6-1|-
CASSVIGDRVSNQPQHF
TGTGCCAGCAGTGTCATCGGGGACAGGGTTAGCAATCAGCCCCAGCATTTT
>-|TRBJ1-5|TRBV6-1|-
CASSEIRGSNQPQHF
TGTGCCAGCAGTGAAATCCGCGGTAGCAATCAGCCCCAGCATTTT
>-|TRBJ1-1|TRBV29-1|-
CSGMTNTEAFF
TGCAGCGGGATGACGAACACTGAAGCTTTCTTT
>-|TRBJ2-1|TRBV6-1|-
CASSESMSSYNEQFF
TGTGCCAGCAGTGAGTCTATGAGCTCCTACAATGAGCAGTTCTTC
>-|TRBJ2-7|TRBV6-5|-
CASSYVGLSSYEQYF
TGTGCCAGCAGTTATGTGGGGCTTAGCTCCTACGAGCAGTACTTC
>-|TRBJ1-1|TRBV28|-
CASSPLRTEAFF
TGTGCCAGCAGCCCCCTCCGCACTGAAGCTTTCTTT
>TRBD1|TRBJ2-1|TRBV30|-
CAWSPLIDRGEQFF
TGTGCCTGGAGTCCCCTCATTGACAGGGGTGAGCAGTTCTTC
>-|TRBJ2-3|TRBV5-4|-
CASSLKGTDTQYF
TGTGCCAGCAGCTTGAAGGGCACAGATACGCAGTATTTT
>-|TRBJ1-5|TRBV20-1|few
CSAAGNQPQHF
TGCAGTGCCGCGGGTAATCAGCCCCAGCATTTT
>TRBD1|TRBJ2-7|TRBV18|-
CASSYTGDEQYF
TGTGCCAGCTCTTACACAGGGGATGAGCAGTACTTC
>-|TRBJ1-1|TRBV10-3|-
CVTTQELNTEAFF
TGTGTCACCACACAGGAGCTGAACACTGAAGCTTTCTTT
>TRBD2|TRBJ2-7|TRBV2|-
CASSEAGGPYEQYF
TGTGCCAGCAGTGAGGCGGGAGGGCCCTACGAGCAGTACTTC
>-|TRBJ1-2|TRBV4-1|-
CASSQSRQWVYGYTF
TGCGCCAGCAGCCAATCTCGACAGTGGGTCTATGGCTACACCTTC
>TRBD1|TRBJ1-2|TRBV18|-
CASSPQGTVDGYTF
TGTGCCAGCTCACCACAGGGGACAGTCGATGGCTACACCTTC
>-|TRBJ2-2|TRBV5-4|-
CASSTGRSGWPGELFF
TGTGCCAGCAGCACCGGAAGGTCGGGATGGCCCGGGGAGCTGTTTTTT
>-|TRBJ1-2|TRBV6-1|-
CASSRTVNYGYTF
TGTGCCAGCAGTCGGACGGTGAACTATGGCTACACCTTC
>TRBD1|TRBJ1-5|TRBV10-3|-
CAISSTGSDQPQHF
TGTGCCATCAGTTCGACAGGGTCGGATCAGCCCCAGCATTTT
>TRBD2|TRBJ2-5|TRBV7-8|-
CASSPRTSGRLGETQYF
TGTGCCAGCAGCCCCAGGACTAGCGGGAGGTTAGGAGAGACCCAGTACTTC
>TRBD1|TRBJ2-5|TRBV5-1|-
CASSATTGPWETQYF
TGCGCCAGCAGCGCCACGACAGGGCCCTGGGAGACCCAGTACTTC
>-|TRBJ1-5|TRBV6-1|once
CASSEDGWQPQHF
TGTGCCAGCAGTGAAGATGGGTGGCAGCCCCAGCATTTT
>TRBD1|TRBJ1-2|TRBV5-1|-
CASGPGTGVYGYTF
TGCGCCAGCGGACCCGGGACAGGGGTCTATGGCTACACCTTC
>-|TRBJ2-1|TRBV28|-
CASSFPGEDRYNEQFF
TGTGCCAGCAGTTTTCCAGGAGAAGATAGGTACAATGAGCAGTTCTTC
>-|TRBJ1-2|TRBV11-2|-
CASSLEAYGYTF
TGTGCCAGCAGCTTAGAAGCCTATGGCTACACCTTC
>-|TRBJ1-4|TRBV7-8|-
CASSLVGGEKLFF
TGTGCCAGCAGCCTAGTGGGGGGTGAAAAACTGTTTTTT
>-|TRBJ1-1|TRBV28|-
CASRGGALGLATEAFF
TGTGCCAGCAGGGGAGGGGCTCTAGGCCTGGCCACTGAAGCTTTCTTT
>TRBD2|TRBJ2-2|TRBV13|once
CASSSSGVGDTGELFF
TGTGCCAGCAGCTCTAGCGGGGTTGGAGACACCGGGGAGCTGTTTTTT
>-|TRBJ2-5|TRBV7-9|-
CASSPSGETQYF
TGTGCCAGCAGCCCCTCAGGAGAGACCCAGTACTTC
>-|TRBJ1-2|TRBV18|-
CASSRTVEVDYGYTF
TGTGCCAGCTCAAGGACAGTTGAGGTGGACTATGGCTACACCTTC
>-|TRBJ2-5|TRBV5-1|-
CASSLPSETQYF
TGCGCCAGCAGCTTGCCTTCCGAGACCCAGTACTTC
>-|TRBJ1-4|TRBV4-1|-
CASSQAGTLNEKLFF
TGCGCCAGCAGCCAAGCCGGGACACTTAATGAAAAACTGTTTTTT
>-|TRBJ2-7|TRBV11-1|-
CASSLVMDTGYEQYF
TGTGCCAGCAGCTTAGTGATGGACACCGGCTACGAGCAGTACTTC
>-|TRBJ2-5|TRBV5-6|-
CASSLGTREETQYF
TGTGCCAGCAGCTTGGGGACACGAGAAGAGACCCAGTACTTC
>-|TRBJ1-3|TRBV25-1|-
CASSGTTGNTIYF
TGTGCCAGCAGTGGAACAACGGGAAACACCATATATTTT
>TRBD1|TRBJ1-2|TRBV7-2|-
CASSFGQGKAYGYTF
TGTGCCAGCAGCTTCGGACAGGGAAAAGCCTATGGCTACACCTTC
>-|TRBJ1-4|TRBV9|-
CASSGGANDNEKLFF
TGTGCCAGCAGCGGGGGGGCAAATGATAATGAAAAACTGTTTTTT
>TRBD1|TRBJ1-2|TRBV9|-
CASSVGQGIVYGYTF
TGTGCCAGCAGCGTCGGACAGGGGATTGTCTATGGCTACACCTTC
>TRBD2|TRBJ2-7|TRBV6-5|-
CASSYSKLAGVGEQYF
TGTGCCAGCAGTTACTCGAAACTAGCGGGAGTGGGGGAGCAGTACTTC
>TRBD2|TRBJ2-1|TRBV2|-
CASKLAILNEQFF
TGTGCCAGCAAACTAGCGATTCTCAATGAGCAGTTCTTC
>TRBD2|TRBJ2-5|TRBV7-2|-
CASSLAGGYQETQYF
TGTGCCAGCAGCTTAGCGGGAGGGTACCAAGAGACCCAGTACTTC
>TRBD1|TRBJ1-5|TRBV10-3|-
CAIRDRASNQPQHF
TGTGCCATCAGGGACAGGGCGAGCAATCAGCCCCAGCATTTT
>TRBD1|TRBJ2-4|TRBV19|-
CASISDRGQDNIQYF
TGTGCCAGTATCTCAGACAGGGGGCAGGATAACATTCAGTACTTC
>TRBD1|TRBJ1-1|TRBV19|-
CASSSDRGRTEAFF
TGTGCCAGTAGTTCAGACAGGGGGCGGACTGAAGCTTTCTTT
>TRBD1|TRBJ2-7|TRBV18|-
CASSPPGQTGEQYF
TGTGCCAGCTCACCCCCGGGACAGACGGGGGAGCAGTACTTC
>-|TRBJ2-1|TRBV5-6|once
CASLGVAWNEQFF
TGTGCCAGCTTGGGGGTAGCGTGGAATGAGCAGTTCTTC
>-|TRBJ2-5|TRBV5-1|once
CASTSGGGETQYF
TGCGCCAGCACTTCCGGGGGTGGGGAGACCCAGTACTTC
>TRBD2|TRBJ2-1|TRBV28|-
CASSFEREDRRGEQFF
TGTGCCAGCAGTTTTGAGCGGGAGGACCGTCGTGGAGAGCAGTTCTTC
>-|TRBJ2-5|TRBV6-6|-
CASSSQETQYF
TGTGCCAGCAGTTCACAAGAGACCCAGTACTTC
>-|TRBJ1-1|TRBV10-1|-
CASSESGPSEAFF
TGCGCCAGCAGTGAGTCGGGACCCTCAGAAGCTTTCTTT
>-|TRBJ1-2|TRBV28|-
CASSFPGTYGYTF
TGTGCCAGCAGTTTCCCCGGGACATATGGCTACACCTTC
>-|TRBJ2-3|TRBV6-1|-
CASRKPGSADTQYF
TGTGCCAGCAGAAAACCAGGGAGCGCAGATACGCAGTATTTT